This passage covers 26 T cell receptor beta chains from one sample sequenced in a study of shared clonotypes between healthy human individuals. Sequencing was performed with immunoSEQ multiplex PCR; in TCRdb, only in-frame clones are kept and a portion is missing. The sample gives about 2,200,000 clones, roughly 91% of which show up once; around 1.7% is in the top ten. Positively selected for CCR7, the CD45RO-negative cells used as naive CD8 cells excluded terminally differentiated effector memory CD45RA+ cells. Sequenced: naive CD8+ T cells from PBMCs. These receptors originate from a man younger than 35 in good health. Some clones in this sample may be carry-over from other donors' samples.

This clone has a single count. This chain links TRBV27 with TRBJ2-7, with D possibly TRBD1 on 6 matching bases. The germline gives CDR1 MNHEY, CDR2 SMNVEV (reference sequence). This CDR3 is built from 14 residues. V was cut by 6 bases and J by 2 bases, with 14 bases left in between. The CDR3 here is CASRLTGSPYEQYF. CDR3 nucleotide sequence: TGTGCCAGCAGACTTACAGGGAGCCCCTACGAGCAGTACTTC.

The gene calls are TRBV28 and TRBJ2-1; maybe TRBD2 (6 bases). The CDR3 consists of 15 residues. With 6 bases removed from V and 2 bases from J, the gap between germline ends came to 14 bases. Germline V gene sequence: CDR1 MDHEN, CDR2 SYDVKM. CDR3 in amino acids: CASSSRLAPYNEQFF. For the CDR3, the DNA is TGTGCCAGCAGCTCCCGTCTAGCGCCCTACAATGAGCAGTTCTTC. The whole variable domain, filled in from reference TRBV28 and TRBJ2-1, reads DVKVTQSSRYLVKRTGEKVFLECVQDMDHENMFWYRQDPGLGLRLIYFSYDVKMKEKGDIPEGYSVSREKKERFSLILESASTNQTSMYLCASSSRLAPYNEQFFGPGTRLTVL.

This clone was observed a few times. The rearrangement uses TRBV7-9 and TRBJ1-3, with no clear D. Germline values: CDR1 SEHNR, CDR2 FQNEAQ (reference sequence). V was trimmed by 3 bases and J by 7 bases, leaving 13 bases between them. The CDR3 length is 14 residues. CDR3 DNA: TGTGCCAGCAGCTTCATAGGAAGGTACAACACCATATATTTT. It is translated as CASSFIGRYNTIYF.

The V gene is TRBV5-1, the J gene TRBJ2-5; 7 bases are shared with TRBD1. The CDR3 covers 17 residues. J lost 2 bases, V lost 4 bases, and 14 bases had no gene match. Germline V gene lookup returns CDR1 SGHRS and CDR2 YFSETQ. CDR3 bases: TGCGCCAGCAGCCGTCTAGCCCGGGACAGAGTGCAAGAGACCCAGTACTTC. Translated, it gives CASSRLARDRVQETQYF.

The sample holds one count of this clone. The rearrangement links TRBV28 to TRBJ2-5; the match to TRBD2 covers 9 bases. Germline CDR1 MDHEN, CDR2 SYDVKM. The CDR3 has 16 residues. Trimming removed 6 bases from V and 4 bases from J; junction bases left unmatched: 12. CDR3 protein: CASSGVAGVVRETQYF. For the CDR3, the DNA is TGTGCCAGCAGCGGGGTAGCGGGAGTTGTAAGAGAGACCCAGTACTTC.

CDR3 protein: CASSQDIREGAEAFF. The CDR3, as DNA: TGCGCCAGCAGCCAAGATATCAGGGAAGGCGCTGAAGCTTTCTTT. The genes are TRBV4-3 and TRBJ1-1; D is possibly TRBD1 (5 bases). The CDR3 runs 15 residues. Looked up from germline, CDR1 is LGHNA and CDR2 is YSLEER. The V gene lost 0 bases and the J gene lost 6 bases, with 14 bases spanning the gap.

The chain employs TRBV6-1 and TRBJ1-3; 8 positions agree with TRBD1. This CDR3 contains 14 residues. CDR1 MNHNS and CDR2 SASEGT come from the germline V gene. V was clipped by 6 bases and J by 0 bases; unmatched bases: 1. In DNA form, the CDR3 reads TGTGCCAGCAGCGGGACAGGCTCTGGAAACACCATATATTTT. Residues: CASSGTGSGNTIYF.

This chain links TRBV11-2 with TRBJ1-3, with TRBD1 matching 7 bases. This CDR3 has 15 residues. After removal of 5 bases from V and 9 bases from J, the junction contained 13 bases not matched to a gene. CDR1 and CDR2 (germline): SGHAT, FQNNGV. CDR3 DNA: TGTGCCAGCAGCCCAGGGACCCAGGGGGAAGTCACCATATATTTT. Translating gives CASSPGTQGEVTIYF.

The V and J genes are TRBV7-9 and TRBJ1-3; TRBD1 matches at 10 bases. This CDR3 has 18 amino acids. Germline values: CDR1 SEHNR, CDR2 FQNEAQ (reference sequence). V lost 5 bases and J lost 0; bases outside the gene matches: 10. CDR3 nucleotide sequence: TGTGCCAGCAGCACCCGGGACAGGGGTGGCCTCTCTGGAAACACCATATATTTT. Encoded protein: CASSTRDRGGLSGNTIYF.

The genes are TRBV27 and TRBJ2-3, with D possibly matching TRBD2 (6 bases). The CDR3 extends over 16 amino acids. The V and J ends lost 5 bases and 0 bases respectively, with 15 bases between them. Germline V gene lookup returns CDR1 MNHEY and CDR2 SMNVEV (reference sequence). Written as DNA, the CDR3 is TGTGCCAGCAGTCCAATCGGGAGCCAGAGCACAGATACGCAGTATTTT. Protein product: CASSPIGSQSTDTQYF.

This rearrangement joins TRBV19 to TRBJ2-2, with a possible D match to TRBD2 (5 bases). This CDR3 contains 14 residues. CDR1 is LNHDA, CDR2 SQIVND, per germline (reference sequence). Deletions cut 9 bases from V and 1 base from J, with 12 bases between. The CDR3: CASRLLENTGELFF. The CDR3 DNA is TGTGCCAGCCGGCTACTAGAGAACACCGGGGAGCTGTTTTTT.

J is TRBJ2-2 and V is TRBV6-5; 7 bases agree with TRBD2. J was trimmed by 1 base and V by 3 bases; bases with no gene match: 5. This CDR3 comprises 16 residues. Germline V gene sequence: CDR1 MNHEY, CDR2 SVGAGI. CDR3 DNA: TGTGCCAGCAGTTATGCTAGCGGAGAGAACACCGGGGAGCTGTTTTTT. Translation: CASSYASGENTGELFF.

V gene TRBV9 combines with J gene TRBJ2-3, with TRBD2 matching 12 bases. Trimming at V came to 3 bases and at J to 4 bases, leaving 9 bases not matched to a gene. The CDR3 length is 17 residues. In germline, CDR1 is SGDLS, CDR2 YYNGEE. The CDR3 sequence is CASSASTSGRGSDTQYF. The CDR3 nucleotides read TGTGCCAGCAGCGCATCGACTAGCGGGAGAGGGTCAGATACGCAGTATTTT.

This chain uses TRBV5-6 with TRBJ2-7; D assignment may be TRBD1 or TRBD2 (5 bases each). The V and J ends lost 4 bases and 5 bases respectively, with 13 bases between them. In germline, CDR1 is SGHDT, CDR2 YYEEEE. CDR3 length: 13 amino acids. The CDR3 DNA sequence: TGTGCCAGCAGCGGGGACCCCATCGACGAGCAGTACTTC. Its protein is CASSGDPIDEQYF.

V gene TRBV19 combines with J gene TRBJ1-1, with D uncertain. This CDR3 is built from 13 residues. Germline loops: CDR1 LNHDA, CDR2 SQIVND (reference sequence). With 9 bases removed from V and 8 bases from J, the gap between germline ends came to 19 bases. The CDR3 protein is CASRTPRGTEAFF. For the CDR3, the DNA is TGTGCCAGCCGCACCCCGCGGGGAACCGAAGCTTTCTTT. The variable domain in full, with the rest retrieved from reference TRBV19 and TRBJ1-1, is DGGITQSPKYLFRKEGQNVTLSCEQNLNHDAMYWYRQDPGQGLRLIYYSQIVNDFQKGDIAEGYSVSREKKESFPLTVTSAQKNPTAFYLCASRTPRGTEAFFGQGTRLTVV.

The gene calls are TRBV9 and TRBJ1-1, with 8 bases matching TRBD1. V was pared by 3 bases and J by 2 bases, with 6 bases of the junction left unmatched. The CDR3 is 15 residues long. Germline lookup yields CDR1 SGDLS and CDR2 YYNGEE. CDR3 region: CASSAQGGLNTEAFF. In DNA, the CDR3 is TGTGCCAGCAGCGCACAGGGGGGGTTAAACACTGAAGCTTTCTTT.

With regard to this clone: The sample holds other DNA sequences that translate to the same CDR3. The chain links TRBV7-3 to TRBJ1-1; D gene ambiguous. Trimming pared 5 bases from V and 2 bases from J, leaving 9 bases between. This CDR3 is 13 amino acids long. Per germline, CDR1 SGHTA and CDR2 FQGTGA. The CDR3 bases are TGTGCCAGCAGCCTGGCGGGAAACACTGAAGCTTTCTTT. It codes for CASSLAGNTEAFF.

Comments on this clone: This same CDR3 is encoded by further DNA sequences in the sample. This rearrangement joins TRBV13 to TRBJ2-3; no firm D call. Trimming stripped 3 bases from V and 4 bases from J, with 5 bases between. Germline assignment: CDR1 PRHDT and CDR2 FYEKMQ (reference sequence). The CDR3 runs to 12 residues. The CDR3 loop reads CASSLRPDTQYF. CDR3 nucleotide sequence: TGTGCCAGCAGCTTGCGTCCAGATACGCAGTATTTT.

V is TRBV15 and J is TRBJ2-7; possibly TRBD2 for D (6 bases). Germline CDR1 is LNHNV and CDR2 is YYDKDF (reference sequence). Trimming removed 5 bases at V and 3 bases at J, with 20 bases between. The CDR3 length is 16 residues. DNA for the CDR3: TGTGCCACCAGCCCCCACGTCAGGGAGGTGGTCTACGAGCAGTACTTC. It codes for CATSPHVREVVYEQYF.

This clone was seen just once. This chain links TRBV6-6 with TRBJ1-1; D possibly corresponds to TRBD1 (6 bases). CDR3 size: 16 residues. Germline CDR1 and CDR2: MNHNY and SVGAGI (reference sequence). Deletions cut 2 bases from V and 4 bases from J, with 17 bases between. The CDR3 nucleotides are TGTGCCAGCAGTTACCCCCGGGGGGCTGTGGTCACTGAAGCTTTCTTT. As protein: CASSYPRGAVVTEAFF.

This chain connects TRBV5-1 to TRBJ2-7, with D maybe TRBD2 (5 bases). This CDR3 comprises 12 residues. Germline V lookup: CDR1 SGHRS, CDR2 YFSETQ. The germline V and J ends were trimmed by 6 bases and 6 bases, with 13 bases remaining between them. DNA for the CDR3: TGCGCCAGCACGGGGTCCCCTGGCGAGCAGTACTTC. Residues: CASTGSPGEQYF.

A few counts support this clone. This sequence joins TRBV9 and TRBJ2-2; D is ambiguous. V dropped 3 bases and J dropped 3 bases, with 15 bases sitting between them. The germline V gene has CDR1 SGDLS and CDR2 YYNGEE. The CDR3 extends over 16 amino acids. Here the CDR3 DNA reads TGTGCCAGCAGCGCGAACAGATTGTGGGACACCGGGGAGCTGTTTTTT. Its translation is CASSANRLWDTGELFF.

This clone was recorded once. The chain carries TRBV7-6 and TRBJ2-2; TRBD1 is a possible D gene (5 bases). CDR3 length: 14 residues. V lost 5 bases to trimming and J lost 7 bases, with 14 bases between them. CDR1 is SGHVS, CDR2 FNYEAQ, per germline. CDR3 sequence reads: CASSPSRGHGELFF. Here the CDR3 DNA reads TGTGCCAGCAGCCCTTCAAGGGGTCACGGGGAGCTGTTTTTT. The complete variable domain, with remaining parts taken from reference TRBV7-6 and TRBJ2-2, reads GAGVSQSPRYKVTKRGQDVALRCDPISGHVSLYWYRQALGQGPEFLTYFNYEAQQDKSGLPNDRFSAERPEGSISTLTIQRTEQRDSAMYRCASSPSRGHGELFFGEGSRLTVL.

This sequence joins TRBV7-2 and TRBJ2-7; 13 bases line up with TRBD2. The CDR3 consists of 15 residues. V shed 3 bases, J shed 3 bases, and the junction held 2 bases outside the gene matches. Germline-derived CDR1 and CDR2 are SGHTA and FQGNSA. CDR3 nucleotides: TGTGCCAGCAGCTTCGGACTAGCGGGAGTCTACGAGCAGTACTTC. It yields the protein CASSFGLAGVYEQYF.

The CDR3 nucleotides read TGCAGCGTTGTACAGGGGGACATCTCCTACGAGCAGTACTTC. Its protein product is CSVVQGDISYEQYF. This chain joins TRBV29-1 and TRBJ2-7; 8 nucleotides match TRBD1. The V gene's germline CDR1 is SQVTM and CDR2 ANQGSEA. The V and J ends lost 4 bases and 0 bases, in that order; junction bases with no gene match: 5. The CDR3 is 14 residues long.

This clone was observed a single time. The CDR3 spells CASRTGSESGSYNEQFF. CDR3 nucleotides: TGTGCCAGCAGAACCGGGAGCGAAAGCGGGAGTTACAATGAGCAGTTCTTC. This rearrangement joins TRBV7-2 to TRBJ2-1; TRBD2 aligns across 8 bases. This CDR3 has 17 residues. V shed 6 bases, J shed 4 bases, and the junction held 14 bases outside the gene matches. Germline V gives CDR1 SGHTA, CDR2 FQGNSA.